The following is a TCR beta chain sequence with its context. Its target is unknown. For the second PCR, which ran for roughly 6 to 11 cycles, a sample-barcoded 5' primer and a J-beta primer mix were used. Via MiXCR, TCRdb re-called the 5' RACE reads, giving one row per CDR3 protein. Of 1,800,000 or so distinct CDR3 sequences in the sample, 39% are singletons; the top ten hold roughly 24%. The data were obtained in a study of blood T cells in healthy people across ages. The study's findings and limits: TCR beta diversity tracked closely with naive T cell percentage. Compared with aged donors, long-lived donors showed fewer expanded clones, suggesting selection.

The TCR sequence derives from a human donor in good health. The sequenced sample was blood.

The CDR3 loop reads CACKGGGSFNEQFF. The DNA of the CDR3 is TGTGCCTGTAAAGGGGGCGGTTCGTTCAATGAGCAGTTCTTC. The chain couples TRBV6-2 or TRBV6-3 to TRBJ2-1; 7 bases match TRBD1. CDR1 and CDR2 (germline): MNHEY, SVGEGT. V was pared by 11 bases and J by 6 bases, with 13 bases of the junction left unmatched. This CDR3 is 14 amino acids long.